Here is one T cell receptor beta chain with its context. This clone turned up a few times. Its specific antigen is unknown. Base qualities are missing; no much larger clone stands one base away. The label giving this sample's time point can be read as: baseline before first vaccination. The vaccinee samples were drawn from two UK trials, COV001 and COV002, one of which was a single-blind randomized controlled phase 2/3 trial testing AZD1222 (ChAdOx1 nCoV-19) in healthy adults. Trial participant PBMC samples were collected at day 0 and day 28 after the second dose for TCRbeta chain sequencing. Taken from cysteine to phenylalanine, the CDR3 has 13 residues. Only the CDR3 region is kept as DNA, spanning 39 bases read in frame from base 1. Reading the germline V gene (reference sequence) gives CDR1 GTSNPN and CDR2 SVGIG. The V end gives up 3 bases and the J end 8 bases, leaving 7 bases in the junction not matched to a gene.

The CDR3 regions of human TCRbeta chains were analyzed by immunosequencing. In the authors' own workflow: TCRs in the repertoires were compared against a reference library of SARS-CoV-2-specific TCRs that had been generated with the MIRA antigen-specificity platform. Breadth meant the fraction of unique TCRs that were SARS-CoV-2-associated, whereas depth meant the fraction of total T cells that were SARS-CoV-2-associated. Using the MIRA data, each spike-specific TCR was mapped to the spike region that the TCR reacts to and placed in a CD4 or CD8 class. Log10-transformed breadth and depth values were compared by one-way ANOVA with Sidak's multiple comparisons tests. TCRdb limited this immuneACCESS table to in-frame rearrangements with V and J called. A share of clones is missing; checked studies link under half to unresolved V genes, and the rest is unexplained. V and J calls and clone size are as listed in that table; D and trimming were resolved from the DNA. This sample lists about 86,000 clones; roughly 90% were detected once. The ten largest account for under 4% of the sample.

The sample is drawn from a study of T cell responses to AZD1222 COVID-19 vaccine (dated by TCRdb to about 2021). About the investigation overall: AZD1222 recipients given second doses at about 4 weeks or at about 12 weeks were pooled, since spike-specific TCR depth and breadth were not found to differ between the two schedules. Trial participants were enrolled by age into subgroups of 18-55, 56-69 and 70-plus years, and approximately 150, 30 and 60 TCR-sequenced participants, respectively, were included in these subgroups. A total of more than 230 trial participants underwent TCR sequencing, of whom some 210 received two doses of AZD1222 and around 26 received two doses of the MenACWY control vaccine.

General conclusions and limits of the study: Vaccine-associated CD4 TCRs spanned the whole spike protein, with dominant responses in regions 160-218 and 743-854. Because no day 14 peak-response samples were available, the repertoires could be characterized only after the peak T cell response. Epitopes outside the regions mutated in the B.1.351 and B.1.1.7 variants were reportedly recognized by nearly half of the unique spike-specific TCRs. The 56-69-year group was small, and its depth increase did not reach significance, likely because of low power. Participants were mostly white British and included more females than males, and it was suggested by the authors that clonal diversity may have been underestimated. Conclusions about previously exposed vaccinees were limited because only five to seven AZD1222 recipients were SARS-CoV-2 seropositive at baseline. A significant rise in spike-specific TCR breadth and depth was observed after two AZD1222 doses relative to day 0 and relative to MenACWY recipients.

The TCR was taken from an adult in good health. This chain joins TRBV30 to TRBJ1-2; 9 central nucleotides agree with TRBD1. Sequencing used peripheral blood, obtained on day 0 of AZD1222 vaccination. This receptor has the CDR3 CAWSAGTGSGYTF. The DNA sequence is as follows: TGTGCCTGGAGCGCCGGGACAGGGAGCGGCTACACCTTC.